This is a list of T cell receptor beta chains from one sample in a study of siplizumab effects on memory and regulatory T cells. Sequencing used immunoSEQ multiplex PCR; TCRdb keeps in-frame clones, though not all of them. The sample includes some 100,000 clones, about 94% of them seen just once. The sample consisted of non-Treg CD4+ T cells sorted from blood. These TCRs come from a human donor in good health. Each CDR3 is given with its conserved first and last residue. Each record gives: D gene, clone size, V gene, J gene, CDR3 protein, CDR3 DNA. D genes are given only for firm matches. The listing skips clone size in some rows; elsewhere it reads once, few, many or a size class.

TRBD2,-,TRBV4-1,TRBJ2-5,CASSRREGRVETQYF,TGCGCCAGCAGCCGGCGGGAGGGCCGTGTGGAGACCCAGTACTTC
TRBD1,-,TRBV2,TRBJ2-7,CASRTGVTYEQYF,TGTGCCAGCAGGACAGGGGTTACCTACGAGCAGTACTTC
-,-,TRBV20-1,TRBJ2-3,CSARRTDTQYF,TGCAGTGCTAGGCGCACAGATACGCAGTATTTT
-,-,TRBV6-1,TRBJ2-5,CASTQGWETQYF,TGTGCCAGCACGCAGGGGTGGGAGACCCAGTACTTC
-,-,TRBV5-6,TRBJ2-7,CASSLGLEASYEQYF,TGTGCCAGCAGCTTGGGCCTAGAAGCCTCCTACGAGCAGTACTTC
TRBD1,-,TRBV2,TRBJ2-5,CATSRDRGPQETQYF,TGTGCCACCAGTAGGGACAGGGGGCCACAAGAGACCCAGTACTTC
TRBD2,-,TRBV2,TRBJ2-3,CASSRTSGRGVAQYF,TGTGCCAGCAGCCGGACTAGCGGGAGGGGGGTGGCGCAGTATTTT
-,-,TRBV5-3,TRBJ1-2,CARSLAGWDGYTF,TGTGCCAGAAGCTTGGCAGGGTGGGATGGCTACACCTTC
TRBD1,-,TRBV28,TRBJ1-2,CASSPAAGGAGNYGYTF,TGTGCCAGCAGCCCGGCGGCAGGGGGCGCGGGGAACTATGGCTACACCTTC
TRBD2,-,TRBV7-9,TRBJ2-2,CASSFSSGRRTGELFF,TGTGCCAGCAGCTTTTCGAGCGGGAGACGCACCGGGGAGCTGTTTTTT
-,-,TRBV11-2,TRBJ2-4,CASSLAGAVGKNIQYF,TGTGCCAGCAGCTTAGCGGGGGCCGTAGGCAAAAACATTCAGTACTTC
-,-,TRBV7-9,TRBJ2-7,CASSPPWTESSYEQYF,TGTGCCAGCAGCCCGCCCTGGACAGAGAGCTCCTACGAGCAGTACTTC
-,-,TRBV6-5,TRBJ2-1,CASSYSGATGNEQFF,TGTGCCAGCAGTTATTCGGGGGCTACGGGGAATGAGCAGTTCTTC
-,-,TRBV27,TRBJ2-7,CASSPPAGVGGEQYF,TGTGCCAGCAGCCCCCCCGCCGGGGTCGGCGGCGAGCAGTACTTC
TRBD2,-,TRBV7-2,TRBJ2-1,CASSLWGGSSYNEQFF,TGTGCCAGCAGCCTCTGGGGGGGAAGCTCCTACAATGAGCAGTTCTTC
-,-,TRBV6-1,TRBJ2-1,CASSEAPRANEQFF,TGTGCCAGCAGTGAAGCCCCTCGGGCCAATGAGCAGTTCTTC
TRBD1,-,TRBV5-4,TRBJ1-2,CASSQGQDYSGYTF,TGTGCCAGCAGCCAGGGACAGGACTATAGTGGCTACACCTTC
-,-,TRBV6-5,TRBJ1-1,CASSYITGINTEAFF,TGTGCCAGCAGTTACATTACAGGGATCAACACTGAAGCTTTCTTT
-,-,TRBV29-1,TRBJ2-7,CSVASSSYEQYF,TGCAGCGTTGCCAGCAGCTCCTACGAGCAGTACTTC
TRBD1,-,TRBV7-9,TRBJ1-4,CASSFPRTGGVDEKLFF,TGTGCCAGCAGCTTCCCGAGGACAGGGGGCGTCGACGAAAAACTGTTTTTT
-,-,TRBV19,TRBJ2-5,CASSMVGPPETQYF,TGTGCCAGTAGTATGGTCGGTCCACCCGAGACCCAGTACTTC
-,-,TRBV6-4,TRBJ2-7,CASRDSYEQYF,TGTGCCAGCAGAGACTCCTACGAGCAGTACTTC
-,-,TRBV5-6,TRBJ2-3,CASSWASNTTDTQYF,TGTGCCAGCAGCTGGGCCTCCAATACCACAGATACGCAGTATTTT
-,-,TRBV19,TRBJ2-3,CASSRIGGPPPTDTQYF,TGTGCCAGTAGCCGTATTGGCGGCCCACCCCCCACAGATACGCAGTATTTT
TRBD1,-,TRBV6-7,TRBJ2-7,CASSYSTGTGYEQYF,TGTGCCAGCAGTTACTCAACCGGGACAGGGTACGAGCAGTACTTC
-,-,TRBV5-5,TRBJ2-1,CASSQDPGGNNEQFF,TGTGCCAGCAGCCAAGACCCCGGCGGGAACAATGAGCAGTTCTTC
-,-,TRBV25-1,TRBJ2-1,CASSSPRNRDEQFF,TGTGCCAGCAGTTCCCCCCGAAACCGCGATGAGCAGTTCTTC
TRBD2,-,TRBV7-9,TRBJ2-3,CASTDPILAGADTQYF,TGTGCCAGCACCGATCCGATCCTAGCGGGAGCAGATACGCAGTATTTT
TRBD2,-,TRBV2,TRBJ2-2,CASTIYSGTNANTGELFF,TGTGCCAGCACTATCTATTCCGGGACTAACGCGAACACCGGGGAGCTGTTTTTT
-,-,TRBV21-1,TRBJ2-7,CASSHRDRGRVPYEQYF,TGTGCCAGCAGCCACCGGGACAGGGGGCGCGTCCCCTACGAGCAGTACTTC
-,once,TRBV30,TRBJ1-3,CAWSVRVRTYGGNTIYF,TGTGCCTGGAGTGTAAGGGTTAGGACTTATGGTGGAAACACCATATATTTT
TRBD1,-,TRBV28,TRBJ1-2,CASSPGGVQANYGYTF,TGTGCCAGCAGTCCAGGGGGCGTTCAAGCTAACTATGGCTACACCTTC
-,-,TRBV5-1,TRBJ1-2,CASSPDAGYGYTF,TGCGCCAGCAGTCCGGACGCAGGCTATGGCTACACCTTC
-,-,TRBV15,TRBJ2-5,CATSRDIGKQETQYF,TGTGCCACCAGCAGAGATATAGGGAAGCAAGAGACCCAGTACTTC
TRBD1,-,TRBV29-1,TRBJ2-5,CSVQTGIETQYF,TGCAGCGTTCAGACAGGGATAGAGACCCAGTACTTC
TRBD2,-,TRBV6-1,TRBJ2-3,CASSEVVAGGRRDTQYF,TGTGCCAGCAGTGAAGTAGTAGCGGGAGGTCGAAGGGATACGCAGTATTTT